The rows below give T cell receptor beta chains drawn from one sample of a study of T cells in Graves' hyperthyroidism and ophthalmopathy. TCRdb independently ran MiXCR on the multiplex PCR reads; one entry per CDR3 protein. Among approximately 700,000 distinct CDR3 sequences listed, roughly 17% were seen once. Sequencing was performed on blood. Receptor source: a man between 18 and 35 years old with Graves' hyperthyroidism. Each CDR3 is given with its conserved first and last residue. Each record gives: J gene, clone size, D gene, V gene, CDR3 DNA, CDR3 protein. The D gene is left open where the match is weak. Clone sizes are given selectively: once, few, many, or a class where the clone is expanded.

TRBJ2-3	many	NA	TRBV7-2	TGTGCCAGCAGCGGCCGGGCCACAATCACAGATACGCAGTATTTT	CASSGRATITDTQYF
TRBJ2-3	many	TRBD2	TRBV24-1	TGTGCCACCAGTGACCCCTTAGCGGGAGTAACAGATACGCAGTATTTT	CATSDPLAGVTDTQYF
TRBJ1-2	NA	TRBD1	TRBV4-1	TGCGCCAGCAGCCCCCTCCCGGGACAGGGGCGAAACTATGGCTACACCTTC	CASSPLPGQGRNYGYTF
TRBJ2-3	NA	NA	TRBV24-1	TGTGCCACCAGTGAGCGTTTAGGGGGAGATACGCAGTATTTT	CATSERLGGDTQYF
TRBJ1-5	NA	TRBD1	TRBV6-2/TRBV6-3	TGTGCCAGCAAACAGGGGGCCAATCAGCCCCAGCATTTT	CASKQGANQPQHF
TRBJ2-7	many	NA	TRBV9	TGTGCCAGCAGTCCCGTGGGTGCTCCCTACGAGCAGTACTTC	CASSPVGAPYEQYF
TRBJ2-2	NA	TRBD2	TRBV9	TGTGCCAGCAGCGTAACTAGCGGAATGAACACCGGGGAGCTGTTTTTT	CASSVTSGMNTGELFF
TRBJ2-7	few	TRBD1	TRBV20-1	TGCAGTGCTAGAGCTCAGGGGGTGGGGGCGTCCTACGAGCAGTACTTC	CSARAQGVGASYEQYF
TRBJ1-3	many	NA	TRBV28	TGTGCCAGCAGTTTGTCCCAGAGCTCTGGAAACACCATATATTTT	CASSLSQSSGNTIYF
TRBJ2-1	NA	TRBD2	TRBV20-1	TGCAGTGCTAGACCCCCGCGAGGGGGACTAGCGGGAGTACAGCAGTTCTTC	CSARPPRGGLAGVQQFF
TRBJ2-7	NA	NA	TRBV6-2/TRBV6-3	TGTGCCAGCAACGACCCTGAAAGCTCCTACGAGCAGTACTTC	CASNDPESSYEQYF
TRBJ1-5	many	TRBD1	TRBV30	TGTGCCTGGAGTGTACGAGGGACAGGGAATCAGCCCCAGCATTTT	CAWSVRGTGNQPQHF
TRBJ2-2	NA	NA	TRBV24-1	TGTGCCACCAGTGGGCCGAACACCGGGGAGCTGTTTTTT	CATSGPNTGELFF
TRBJ1-2	many	TRBD1	TRBV5-1	TGCGCCAGCAGCTTGGCCCTGGGACAGAACTATGGCTACACCTTC	CASSLALGQNYGYTF
TRBJ2-3	NA	TRBD2	TRBV27	TGTGCCAGCAGTCCAGCGGGAGCGATGGGAGATACGCAGTATTTT	CASSPAGAMGDTQYF
TRBJ2-2	many	TRBD1	TRBV30	TGTGCCTGGAGTGACCGCAGGGGGGGGGAGCTGTTTTTT	CAWSDRRGGELFF
TRBJ1-2	many	NA	TRBV20-1	TGCAGTGCTAGAGGAGGAGGCAAATCCGACCATGGCTACACCTTC	CSARGGGKSDHGYTF
TRBJ1-1	many	TRBD1	TRBV3-1	TGTGCCAGCAGCCAAGGGGGACAGGGGCATCCTGAAGCTTTCTTT	CASSQGGQGHPEAFF
TRBJ1-2	NA	TRBD1	TRBV7-2	TGTGCCAGCAGCGTCGACAGGGGGGCCTATGGCTACACCTTC	CASSVDRGAYGYTF
TRBJ2-1	NA	TRBD2	TRBV3-1	TGTGCCAGCAGCCAAGCGGGACTAGCGGGAGCGTCCGAGTTCTTC	CASSQAGLAGASEFF
TRBJ2-3	many	NA	TRBV7-2	TGTGCCAGCAGTTCCTACACAGATACGCAGTATTTT	CASSSYTDTQYF
TRBJ2-3	many	NA	TRBV30	TGTGCCTGGAGTGAACCCACCGGTCCAGATACGCAGTATTTT	CAWSEPTGPDTQYF
TRBJ2-2	few	TRBD2	TRBV3-1	TGTGCCAGCAGCTACCCTTACCCTGGACTAGCGGGAGGGAACACCGGGGAGCTGTTTTTT	CASSYPYPGLAGGNTGELFF
TRBJ2-5	NA	TRBD2	TRBV20-1	TGCAGTGCTCATCCCGGGGGCGGACTAGCGGGCTTGGAGACCCAGTACTTC	CSAHPGGGLAGLETQYF
TRBJ2-1	many	TRBD1	TRBV5-5	TGTGCCAGCAGGACAGGGGCCTACAATGAGCAGTTCTTC	CASRTGAYNEQFF
TRBJ1-2	many	NA	TRBV12-3/TRBV12-4	TGTGCCAGCAGTTCCGGACAGCACTATGGCTACACCTTC	CASSSGQHYGYTF
TRBJ2-1	few	TRBD2	TRBV18	TGTGCCAGCTCACCCCTAGCGGGAGAGCAGTTCTTC	CASSPLAGEQFF
TRBJ2-1	NA	NA	TRBV9	TGCGCCAGCAGCCCCAGGGTGGGGACTTACAATGAGCAGTTCTTC	CASSPRVGTYNEQFF